The next 14 T cell receptor beta chains were all read from a single sample in a study of blood T cell repertoires in COVID-19. Generated by immunoSEQ multiplex PCR, the TCRdb table keeps only in-frame clones and is missing some. There are approximately 46,000 clones in the sample; roughly nine tenths occur only once, and less than 8% lies in the top ten. Material: peripheral blood. All receptors come from a man aged 65 to 79 with active COVID-19.

The J gene is TRBJ2-7, the V gene TRBV19, with 10 positions matching TRBD1. V trimming: 6 bases; J trimming: 4 bases; junction bases outside the gene matches: 6. The CDR3 length is 14 residues. Germline V gene data show CDR1 as LNHDA and CDR2 as SQIVND (reference sequence). The DNA of the CDR3 is TGTGCCAGTAGCGCCCGACAGGGGGCTTACGAGCAGTACTTC. As protein: CASSARQGAYEQYF.

This clone was counted once. The chain couples TRBV3-1 (or the pseudogene TRBV3-2) to TRBJ1-1; D remains unclear. CDR3 length equals 14 residues. Germline V gene data show CDR1 as LGHDT and CDR2 as YNNKEL (reference sequence). Trimming pared 4 bases from V and 0 bases from J, leaving 9 bases between. The CDR3: CASSRIGMNTEAFF. The CDR3 DNA reads as TGTGCCAGCAGCCGTATCGGTATGAACACTGAAGCTTTCTTT.

The rearrangement links TRBV3-1 (or the pseudogene TRBV3-2) to TRBJ2-1, with D possibly TRBD1 on 5 matching bases. The CDR3 spans 14 residues. Per the germline V gene, CDR1 is LGHDT and CDR2 is YNNKEL (reference sequence). V shed 1 base and J shed 8 bases, with 12 bases lying between them. The DNA of the CDR3 is TGTGCCAGCAGCCAAGGGCGTCTAGGGGATGAGCAGTTCTTC. Residues: CASSQGRLGDEQFF.

This chain uses TRBV4-1 with TRBJ2-7; 7 bases fit TRBD1. Losses at the gene ends were 3 bases for V and 4 bases for J; bases not matched to a gene: 6. This CDR3 spans 14 amino acids. Germline V gives CDR1 MGHRA, CDR2 YSYEKL. CDR3 sequence reads: CASSQEDRVYEQYF. In DNA form, the CDR3 reads TGCGCCAGCAGCCAGGAAGACAGGGTGTACGAGCAGTACTTC.

CDR3 coding DNA: TGTGCCAGCAGCTCTGGACAGGGTTCTTACGGCTACACCTTC. Protein product: CASSSGQGSYGYTF. The chain has TRBV6-2 or TRBV6-3 and TRBJ1-2; 8 nucleotides agree with TRBD1. The germline V gene encodes CDR1 MNHEY and CDR2 SVGEGT. The ends lost 6 bases at V and 8 bases at J; junction bases unmatched: 11. The CDR3 has 14 amino acids.

The chain links TRBV18 to TRBJ2-6; D unclear. Trimming cost V 3 bases and J 3 bases, with 6 bases left between them. CDR3 size: 14 residues. Per the germline V gene, CDR1 is KGHSH and CDR2 is LQKENI. The CDR3 nucleotides are TGTGCCAGCTCACCGACAAGTGGGGCCAACGTCCTGACTTTC. It yields the protein CASSPTSGANVLTF.

V and J are TRBV27 and TRBJ1-4; D is unresolved. With 1 base removed from V and 10 bases from J, the gap between germline ends came to 13 bases. The CDR3 is made up of 14 amino acids. The V gene's germline CDR1 is MNHEY and CDR2 SMNVEV (reference sequence). The CDR3 protein is CASSLYRGLGKLFF. The DNA for the CDR3 is TGTGCCAGCAGTTTATATAGAGGGTTGGGAAAACTGTTTTTT. Drawing the rest from reference TRBV27 and TRBJ1-4, the complete variable domain is EAQVTQNPRYLITVTGKKLTVTCSQNMNHEYMSWYRQDPGLGLRQIYYSMNVEVTDKGDVPEGYKVSRKEKRNFPLILESPSPNQTSLYFCASSLYRGLGKLFFGSGTQLSVL.

This chain uses TRBV30 with TRBJ1-3; 8 nucleotides align to TRBD1. The trim removed 4 bases at V and 1 base at J, leaving 9 bases unmatched. CDR3 size: 16 residues. Looked up from germline, CDR1 is GTSNPN and CDR2 is SVGIG (reference sequence). The CDR3: CAWTGQGAISGNTIYF. The CDR3 bases are TGTGCCTGGACAGGGCAGGGGGCAATTTCTGGAAACACCATATATTTT.

As regards this clone: The DNA is left out, because the CDR3 cannot be placed on it with certainty; the CDR3 is given as TCRdb lists it. This sequence joins TRBV9 and TRBJ1-2. Inclusive of both ends, the CDR3 amounts to 14 amino acids. Germline-derived CDR1 and CDR2 are SGDLS and YYNGEE. This chain's CDR3 is CASSVGGGISSLVF.

The chain employs TRBV11-2 and TRBJ2-1; 11 bases are a match to TRBD2. V lost 1 base, J lost 4 bases, and 3 bases stayed unmatched. This CDR3 contains 16 residues. The V gene's germline CDR1 is SGHAT and CDR2 FQNNGV. CDR3 in DNA: TGTGCCAGCAGCTTAGTAGCGGGGGGGCTTTACAATGAGCAGTTCTTC. Translating gives CASSLVAGGLYNEQFF. The full variable domain, completed using reference TRBV11-2 and TRBJ2-1, is EAGVAQSPRYKIIEKRQSVAFWCNPISGHATLYWYQQILGQGPKLLIQFQNNGVVDDSQLPKDRFSAERLKGVDSTLKIQPAKLEDSAVYLCASSLVAGGLYNEQFFGPGTRLTVL.

This chain connects TRBV6-1 to TRBJ1-2; maybe TRBD1 (6 bases). The germline V gene has CDR1 MNHNS and CDR2 SASEGT. This CDR3 is built from 16 residues. With 2 bases removed from V and 0 bases from J, the gap between germline ends came to 13 bases. CDR3 sequence: CASSEPIQGANYGYTF. CDR3 bases: TGTGCCAGCAGTGAACCCATACAGGGTGCTAACTATGGCTACACCTTC.

This sequence joins TRBV6-6 and TRBJ1-4; the D gene is possibly TRBD1 (5 bases). The CDR3 is 12 amino acids. Germline V gene lookup returns CDR1 MNHNY and CDR2 SVGAGI (reference sequence). V gave up 7 bases and J gave up 5 bases, with 8 bases separating them. The CDR3 sequence is CASTGRNEKLFF. CDR3 coding DNA: TGTGCCAGCACAGGGCGGAATGAAAAACTGTTTTTT.

V is TRBV9 and J is TRBJ2-7; unclear D gene. The V gene's germline CDR1 is SGDLS and CDR2 YYNGEE. Deletions cut 0 bases from V and 6 bases from J, with 13 bases between. The CDR3 runs 14 residues. CDR3: CASSVGFRSTEQYF. CDR3 coding DNA: TGTGCCAGCAGCGTAGGCTTTCGGAGTACCGAGCAGTACTTC.

This chain joins TRBV6-2 or TRBV6-3 and TRBJ2-2; D ambiguous. Germline CDR1 MNHEY, CDR2 SVGEGT. The V and J ends lost 4 bases and 3 bases respectively, with 15 bases between them. This CDR3 spans 16 amino acids. Written as DNA, the CDR3 is TGTGCCAGCAGTTCCCTCTACGGTTTGGACACCGGGGAGCTGTTTTTT. It yields the protein CASSSLYGLDTGELFF.